Shown below are 21 T cell receptor beta chains from a single sample sequenced in a study of CD8 T cells in ankylosing spondylitis (dated by TCRdb to 2016 to 2017). Library prep was done by 5' RACE. This sample was sequenced with an Illumina HiSeq 2500. Starting from the raw public reads, TCRdb applied fastp trimming at Q25, assembled clones with MiXCR and retained in-frame beta chains. Here each entry gathers all rows of one CDR3 protein and keeps the most common genes and DNA. Across this sample there are over 110,000 distinct CDR3 sequences, with roughly 8.3% seen only once. The ten largest account for more than 7% of the sample. What was sequenced was synovial fluid, either unsorted or a sorted T cell fraction (not recorded which). These receptor sequences come from a male donor with ankylosing spondylitis.

This clonotype has a count of ten or more. The CDR3 sequence: CASSLRGGENYEQYF. The CDR3 DNA is TGCGCCAGCAGCTTGAGGGGCGGGGAGAACTACGAGCAGTACTTC. The chain has TRBV5-1 and TRBJ2-7; tentatively, D is TRBD2 (6 bases). The CDR3 is made up of 15 amino acids. Germline values: CDR1 SGHRS, CDR2 YFSETQ. V lost 1 base and J lost 3, with 14 bases in between.

This clonotype was picked up many times. The chain joins TRBV7-9 to TRBJ1-2; D is possibly TRBD1 (5 bases). Germline loops: CDR1 SEHNR, CDR2 FQNEAQ (reference sequence). Trimming shortened V by 6 bases and J by 4 bases, and 9 bases separated the two germline ends. The CDR3 spans 12 residues. The chain's CDR3 is CASRKTGYGYTF. Here the CDR3 DNA reads TGTGCCAGCAGAAAAACAGGCTATGGCTACACCTTC.

The genes are TRBV5-1 and TRBJ2-3, with 13 bases identical to TRBD2. Germline trimming cut 6 bases from V and 4 bases from J; bases unmatched to any gene: 17. Germline CDR1 and CDR2: SGHRS and YFSETQ. CDR3 length: 19 residues. CDR3: CASTRAGTSGISHSDTQYF. CDR3 nucleotide sequence: TGCGCCAGCACCCGAGCAGGGACTAGCGGGATCTCCCACTCAGATACGCAGTATTTT.

This clonotype turned up a few times. J is TRBJ1-2 and V is TRBV11-3, with TRBD1 matching over 7 bases. CDR1 and CDR2 from the germline V gene are SGHNT and YENEEA. The CDR3 spans 15 residues. V lost 5 bases to trimming and J lost 4 bases; unmatched junction nucleotides: 10. The CDR3 nucleotides are TGTGCCAGCAGCGGTCGTGTCGGGACAGTCTATGGCTACACCTTC. It specifies CASSGRVGTVYGYTF.

The chain joins TRBV9 to TRBJ2-3, with D unresolved. V was clipped by 3 bases and J by 0 bases, with 8 bases between them. The CDR3 contains 14 residues. CDR1 is SGDLS, CDR2 YYNGEE, per germline. Written as DNA, the CDR3 is TGTGCCAGCAGCGACAACCCTAGCACAGATACGCAGTATTTT. Amino acids: CASSDNPSTDTQYF. Together with reference TRBV9 and TRBJ2-3, the CDR3 gives the full variable domain: DSGVTQTPKHLITATGQRVTLRCSPRSGDLSVYWYQQSLDQGLQFLIQYYNGEERAKGNILERFSAQQFPDLHSELNLSSLELGDSALYFCASSDNPSTDTQYFGPGTRLTVL.

This clonotype was seen a few times. The chain couples TRBV2 to TRBJ1-5; D call uncertain. CDR1 and CDR2 (germline): SNHLY, FYNNEI. V lost 6 bases and J lost 2, with 8 bases in between. This CDR3 contains 13 residues. CDR3 amino acids: CASSNGRNQPQHF. DNA for the CDR3: TGTGCCAGCAGCAACGGGCGCAATCAGCCCCAGCATTTT.

By frequency in the sample, this clonotype is medium-sized (0.01 to 0.1%). V gene TRBV7-9 combines with J gene TRBJ2-5; tentatively, D is TRBD2 (7 bases). The germline CDR1 and CDR2 sequences are SEHNR and FQNEAQ (reference sequence). This CDR3 comprises 16 residues. V was cut by 7 bases and J by 3 bases, with 21 bases left in between. CDR3 coding DNA: TGTGCCAGCACTTCAAGTCAGGGAGGGGGAAAAGAGACCCAGTACTTC. Its protein product is CASTSSQGGGKETQYF. The full variable domain, with the rest looked up from reference TRBV7-9 and TRBJ2-5, is DTGVSQNPRHKITKRGQNVTFRCDPISEHNRLYWYRQTLGQGPEFLTYFQNEAQLEKSRLLSDRFSAERPKGSFSTLEIQRTEQGDSAMYLCASTSSQGGGKETQYFGPGTRLLVL.

This clonotype occurred many times. The chain links TRBV4-2 to TRBJ1-4; a possible D gene is TRBD1 (5 bases). Trimming pared 1 base from V and 5 bases from J, leaving 11 bases between. Germline lookup yields CDR1 LGHNA and CDR2 YNFKEQ. This CDR3 contains 15 residues. The CDR3 DNA reads as TGTGCCAGCAGCCAAGGGGGGAAGGACAATGAAAAACTGTTTTTT. As protein: CASSQGGKDNEKLFF.

This clonotype appeared many times. The V call is TRBV29-1, the J call TRBJ1-2; D possibly corresponds to TRBD1 (5 bases). Germline CDR1 and CDR2: SQVTM and ANQGSEA. Deletions cut 0 bases from V and 4 bases from J, with 21 bases between. CDR3 size: 17 residues. The CDR3 spells CSVEDWGYGRSSYGYTF. The CDR3 DNA sequence: TGCAGCGTTGAAGATTGGGGCTATGGCCGCTCCTCCTATGGCTACACCTTC.

This clonotype was picked up a small number of times. This rearrangement joins TRBV2 to TRBJ2-6; D is unresolved. Germline CDR1 and CDR2: SNHLY and FYNNEI. Trimming left V 7 bases short and J 0 bases short, with 7 bases between. The CDR3 extends over 14 amino acids. DNA of the CDR3: TGTGCCAGCATTGTGAACTCTGGGGCCAACGTCCTGACTTTC. The encoded protein is CASIVNSGANVLTF.

This clonotype was counted many times. The chain is built from TRBV20-1 and TRBJ2-2; weak D call: TRBD1 (5 bases). This CDR3 is 14 amino acids long. V was trimmed by 3 bases and J by 3 bases, leaving 11 bases between them. The germline CDR1 and CDR2 sequences are DFQATT and SNEGSKA (reference sequence). CDR3 in amino acids: CSASPDTHTGELFF. CDR3 DNA sequence: TGCAGTGCTAGCCCGGACACCCACACCGGGGAGCTGTTTTTT.

This clonotype was observed a few times. The chain joins TRBV20-1 to TRBJ2-7, with 9 bases lining up with TRBD2. Germline trimming cut 3 bases from V and 0 bases from J; bases unmatched to any gene: 12. The CDR3 covers 17 residues. Germline V lookup: CDR1 DFQATT, CDR2 SNEGSKA (reference sequence). CDR3 in DNA: TGCAGTGCTAGCTCCCGCGGGGGGGCTATCATCTCCTACGAGCAGTACTTC. It translates to CSASSRGGAIISYEQYF.

J is TRBJ2-1 and V is TRBV28; D is unresolved. Trimming removed 7 bases at V and 7 bases at J, with 5 bases between. Germline V lookup: CDR1 MDHEN, CDR2 SYDVKM. The CDR3 is 10 amino acids. In DNA, the CDR3 is TGTGCCAGCACCGGGAATGAGCAGTTCTTC. Translation gives CASTGNEQFF.

This clonotype was found many times. V usage is TRBV12-3 or TRBV12-4 and J usage is TRBJ2-1; D perhaps matches TRBD2 (6 bases). Trimming pared 1 base from V and 9 bases from J, leaving 13 bases between. This CDR3 has 14 amino acids. For the CDR3, the DNA is TGTGCCAGCAGTTTAGGCGGGGCGGGTAGTGAGCAGTTCTTC. This sequence encodes CASSLGGAGSEQFF.

This clonotype appeared many times. The genes are TRBV28 and TRBJ2-7; D ambiguous. V was shortened by 6 bases and J by 0 bases, with 9 bases between the two germline ends. CDR3 length: 13 residues. Germline V gene sequence: CDR1 MDHEN, CDR2 SYDVKM. The CDR3: CASRPTGSYEQYF. The CDR3 nucleotides read TGTGCCAGCAGGCCGACCGGCTCCTACGAGCAGTACTTC.

This chain uses TRBV5-6 with TRBJ1-2, with D maybe TRBD1 (5 bases). Between the trimmed V and J ends, which lost 4 bases and 1 base, there was a span of 20 bases. Looked up from germline, CDR1 is SGHDT and CDR2 is YYEEEE. This CDR3 spans 17 amino acids. The CDR3 region has the DNA TGTGCCAGCAGCCGATACGGGGACTCCTCAAGTAACTATGGCTACACCTTC. Amino acid sequence: CASSRYGDSSSNYGYTF.

The chain combines TRBV28 with TRBJ1-2; tentatively, D is TRBD1 (6 bases). V gave up 5 bases and J gave up 4 bases, with 20 bases separating them. Germline assignment: CDR1 MDHEN and CDR2 SYDVKM. This CDR3 has 16 amino acids. DNA for the CDR3: TGTGCCAGCAGTGTCCCCGAGGTCGGACAGTCCTATGGCTACACCTTC. It specifies CASSVPEVGQSYGYTF.

This sequence joins TRBV7-2 and TRBJ2-7; a weak D match, TRBD1 (5 bases). Germline lookup yields CDR1 SGHTA and CDR2 FQGNSA. The V gene lost 1 base and the J gene lost 4 bases, with 11 bases spanning the gap. The CDR3 has 14 residues. CDR3 loop: CASSLDGAGYEQYF. The CDR3, as DNA: TGTGCCAGCAGCTTAGATGGGGCAGGGTACGAGCAGTACTTC.

This clonotype was picked up many times. The J gene is TRBJ1-2, the V gene TRBV6-1, with D tentatively TRBD1 (6 bases). This CDR3 spans 12 amino acids. V lost 4 bases, J lost 7 bases, and 10 bases lay in between. Germline loops: CDR1 MNHNS, CDR2 SASEGT. CDR3 coding DNA: TGTGCCAGCAGTGCAGGGGAGGGTGGCTACACCTTC. Translating gives CASSAGEGGYTF.

In its sample, this clonotype was seen a few times. The V call is TRBV6-1, the J call TRBJ1-4; possible D gene TRBD1, 5 bases. This CDR3 has 14 amino acids. Germline CDR1 reads MNHNS; CDR2 reads SASEGT. V was clipped by 3 bases and J by 8 bases, with 13 bases between them. The CDR3 spells CASSDKGAGEKLFF. The CDR3 DNA sequence: TGTGCCAGCAGTGATAAAGGGGCCGGAGAAAAACTGTTTTTT.

This clonotype was observed a handful of times. The gene calls are TRBV29-1 and TRBJ1-2; TRBD1 aligns across 7 bases. The J segment lost 2 bases and the V segment lost 7 bases, leaving 4 bases of the junction unmatched. Germline CDR1 and CDR2: SQVTM and ANQGSEA. There are 12 residues in the CDR3. For the CDR3, the DNA is TGCAGCGGCCTGACAGGGAACTATGGCTACACCTTC. Amino acid sequence: CSGLTGNYGYTF.